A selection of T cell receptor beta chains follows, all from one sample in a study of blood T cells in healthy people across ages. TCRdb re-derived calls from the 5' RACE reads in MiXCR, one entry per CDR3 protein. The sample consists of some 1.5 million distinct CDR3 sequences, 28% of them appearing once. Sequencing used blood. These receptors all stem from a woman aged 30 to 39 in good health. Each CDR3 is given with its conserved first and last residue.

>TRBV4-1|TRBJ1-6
CASSRLSQPRGTLHF
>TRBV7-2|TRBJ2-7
CASSLARTGLSAEQYF
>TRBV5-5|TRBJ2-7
CASSWTVLGEQYF
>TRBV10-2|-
CASRPGLAGEQYF
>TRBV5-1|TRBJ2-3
CASSLELAGPGSTDTQYF
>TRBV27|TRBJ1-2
CASSLVSGTGEHGYTF
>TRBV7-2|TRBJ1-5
CASSAGQGDNQPQHF
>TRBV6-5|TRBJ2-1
CASSYVPGSEQFF
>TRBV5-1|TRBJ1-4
CACATDTTNEKLFF
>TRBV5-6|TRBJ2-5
CASSLLRSIKETQYF
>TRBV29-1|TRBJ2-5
CSGETYRSGEQYF
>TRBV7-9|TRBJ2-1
CASSSNTGTSGYNEQFF
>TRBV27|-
CASSSRASGGARGTQYF